The 23 T cell receptor beta chains presented below share a single source sample, sequenced in a study of read filtering for tumor transcriptome and immune sequencing. This library used around 400 ng RNA and molecular barcoded adaptors spanning alpha/delta and beta/gamma chains. In TCRdb, the reads were re-called with MiXCR into one record per CDR3 protein. The data hold 94,000 or so distinct CDR3 sequences, with 9% to 15% observed a single time. Material for sequencing was a population of CD138-negative cells sorted from bone marrow. The receptors come from a donor aged 40 or over with multiple myeloma.

This clonotype was detected many times. CDR3 coding DNA: TGCAGTGCTAGAGATCAGGGCACAGATACGCAGTATTTT. Its translation is CSARDQGTDTQYF. The chain couples TRBV20-1 to TRBJ2-3; D gene ambiguous. Germline V gene data show CDR1 as DFQATT and CDR2 as SNEGSKA (reference sequence). This CDR3 comprises 13 residues. V lost 0 bases and J 1 base, leaving 5 bases between the germline ends.

Concerning this clonotype: A much larger clonotype is one base distant, so this may be a read error. This chain connects TRBV5-1 to TRBJ2-5, with no clear D. Germline V lookup: CDR1 SGHRS, CDR2 YFSETQ. The CDR3 sequence is 15 residues long. CDR3 coding DNA: TGCGCCGGCAGCTTGTTGGGTATGGGGCAAGAGACCCAGTACTTC. Its protein product is CAGSLLGMGQETQYF.

At least ten counts were recorded for this clonotype. This sequence joins TRBV5-1 and TRBJ2-7; D may be TRBD1 or TRBD2 (5 bases each). Trimming took off 3 bases at V and 3 bases at J, with 19 bases between the two ends. Germline CDR1 is SGHRS and CDR2 is YFSETQ. This CDR3 has 16 residues. Here the CDR3 DNA reads TGCGCCAGCAGCTCCCTATCAAGGGGACCCCACTACGAGCAGTACTTC. Encoded protein: CASSSLSRGPHYEQYF.

This clonotype was seen repeatedly, ten times or more. The J gene is TRBJ2-7, the V gene TRBV28; D may be TRBD1 or TRBD2 (6 bases each). The CDR3 loop spans 14 amino acids. Germline-derived CDR1 and CDR2 are MDHEN and SYDVKM. V lost 3 bases and J lost 0, with 9 bases in between. The CDR3 DNA reads TGTGCCAGCAGTTTGGGGGGCGGCTCCTACGAGCAGTACTTC. It codes for CASSLGGGSYEQYF.

This clonotype was counted at least ten times. The rearrangement uses TRBV5-1 and TRBJ1-1, with D unresolved. The CDR3 spans 13 residues. Trimming took off 4 bases at V and 2 bases at J, with 9 bases between the two ends. From germline, CDR1 is SGHRS and CDR2 YFSETQ. The CDR3 reads CASSVDINTEAFF. The CDR3 nucleotides read TGCGCCAGCAGCGTTGACATAAACACTGAAGCTTTCTTT.

This clonotype was found many times. The genes are TRBV20-1 and TRBJ2-1, with D possibly called TRBD1 or TRBD2 (5 bases each). The CDR3 extends over 14 amino acids. The V gene's germline CDR1 is DFQATT and CDR2 SNEGSKA (reference sequence). V shed 0 bases and J shed 7 bases, with 13 bases lying between them. CDR3 region: CSARDLGESNEQFF. The CDR3 nucleotides read TGCAGTGCTAGAGATTTGGGGGAGTCGAATGAGCAGTTCTTC.

Only a few counts were recorded for this clonotype. This chain connects TRBV6-4 to TRBJ2-3; 10 bases line up with TRBD2. The germline V gene has CDR1 MRHNA and CDR2 SNTAGT. J gave up 4 bases and V 5 bases, and 6 bases lay outside the gene matches. The CDR3 is made up of 15 amino acids. The DNA of the CDR3 is TGTGCCAGCAGTCTTTCTAGCGGGAGCCCAGATACGCAGTATTTT. Translation: CASSLSSGSPDTQYF.

This clonotype was detected ten times or more. The chain has TRBV12-3 or TRBV12-4 and TRBJ2-3; 13 bases fit TRBD2. V lost 1 base, J lost 4 bases, and 5 bases stayed unmatched. The CDR3 runs to 17 residues. The DNA for the CDR3 is TGTGCCAGCAGTTTAGGGTGGACTAGCGGGAGCTCAGATACGCAGTATTTT. Amino acid sequence: CASSLGWTSGSSDTQYF.

This clonotype was counted at least ten times. The V and J genes are TRBV29-1 and TRBJ2-1; D not resolved. This CDR3 comprises 9 residues. V was clipped by 3 bases and J by 14 bases, with 8 bases between them. Germline values: CDR1 SQVTM, CDR2 ANQGSEA. The CDR3 nucleotides read TGCAGCGTTGATAGTCTGGAGTTCTTC. Translation: CSVDSLEFF.

This clonotype was seen repeatedly, ten times or more. The chain couples TRBV11-2 to TRBJ2-7; 9 bases line up with TRBD1. This CDR3 region has 16 residues. Germline loops: CDR1 SGHAT, CDR2 FQNNGV. J gave up 1 base and V 0 bases, and 4 bases lay outside the gene matches. The DNA for the CDR3 is TGTGCCAGCAGCTTAGATCGGACAGGGGCATCCTACGAGCAGTACTTC. Protein product: CASSLDRTGASYEQYF.

This clonotype showed up many times. The CDR3 sequence is CASSPMDGTEAFF. The CDR3 nucleotides read TGTGCCAGCTCACCTATGGACGGGACTGAAGCTTTCTTT. The rearrangement uses TRBV18 and TRBJ1-1, with D hard to call. The CDR3 consists of 13 residues. Germline values: CDR1 KGHSH, CDR2 LQKENI. The germline V and J ends were trimmed by 3 bases and 5 bases, with 10 bases remaining between them.

As for this clonotype: One base away lies a much larger clone, so this may be a sequencing read error. The rearrangement links TRBV29-1 to TRBJ2-1; D is undetermined. CDR3 length: 13 amino acids. The germline CDR1 and CDR2 sequences are SQVTM and ANQGSEA. The CDR3 protein is CSQSRSVYNGQFF. CDR3 bases: TGCAGCCAGAGCAGGAGCGTGTACAATGGGCAGTTCTTC.

This clonotype was recorded at least ten times. The chain joins TRBV5-1 to TRBJ2-7; D could derive from TRBD1 or TRBD2 (5 bases each). Germline V gene data show CDR1 as SGHRS and CDR2 as YFSETQ. The CDR3 has 12 residues. Trimming took 4 bases from V and 4 from J, leaving 9 bases between them. The CDR3 sequence is CASSGTTYEQYF. The CDR3 DNA reads as TGCGCCAGCAGCGGGACCACGTACGAGCAGTACTTC. The whole variable domain, filled in from reference TRBV5-1 and TRBJ2-7, reads KAGVTQTPRYLIKTRGQQVTLSCSPISGHRSVSWYQQTPGQGLQFLFEYFSETQRNKGNFPGRFSGRQFSNSRSEMNVSTLELGDSALYLCASSGTTYEQYFGPGTRLTVT.

The rearrangement uses TRBV12-3 or TRBV12-4 and TRBJ1-1; 9 nucleotides match TRBD1. The CDR3 extends over 15 amino acids. After removal of 6 bases from V and 4 bases from J, the junction contained 9 bases not matched to a gene. The CDR3 nucleotides read TGTGCCAGCAGCCCCTCCCAACAGGGGGCCACTGAAGCTTTCTTT. Its translation: CASSPSQQGATEAFF.

Concerning this clonotype: A single base separates this from a much larger clone, so it may be a read error. The chain combines TRBV9 with TRBJ2-5, with TRBD1 as a possible D gene (6 bases). Germline V gene data show CDR1 as SGDLS and CDR2 as YYNGEE. The CDR3 covers 15 residues. CDR3 sequence (DNA): TGTGCCAGCAGCGTAGGGCCGACAGGACAAGAGACCCTGTACTTC. Amino acids: CASSVGPTGQETLYF.

This clonotype has at least ten counts. The V gene is TRBV4-1, the J gene TRBJ2-3; TRBD2 agrees at 13 bases. CDR3 length: 17 residues. Trimming cost V 1 base and J 6 bases; bases outside gene matches: 7. The germline gives CDR1 MGHRA, CDR2 YSYEKL. CDR3 residues: CASSQGTSGSVMDTQYF. CDR3 bases: TGCGCCAGCAGCCAAGGGACTAGCGGGAGTGTCATGGATACGCAGTATTTT.

This clonotype appeared many times. The V call is TRBV7-2, the J call TRBJ2-1; perhaps TRBD2 as D (6 bases). Deletions cut 0 bases from V and 2 bases from J, with 14 bases between. The CDR3 contains 17 residues. Germline lookup yields CDR1 SGHTA and CDR2 FQGNSA. For the CDR3, the DNA is TGTGCCAGCAGCTTAGCTCGCGGGATAGGCACCTACAATGAGCAGTTCTTC. Protein product: CASSLARGIGTYNEQFF.

In its sample, this clonotype was seen many times. The chain has TRBV9 and TRBJ1-1; D possibly corresponds to TRBD1 (5 bases). Germline CDR1 reads SGDLS; CDR2 reads YYNGEE. Trimming took off 2 bases at V and 4 bases at J, with 15 bases between the two ends. This CDR3 region has 15 residues. The CDR3 spells CASSVLPGGGTEAFF. The DNA for the CDR3 is TGTGCCAGCAGCGTCCTCCCTGGTGGGGGCACTGAAGCTTTCTTT.

This clonotype showed up many times. The CDR3 carries no conserved terminal phenylalanine or tryptophan, so it likely arises from a read error. V usage is TRBV6-1 and J usage is TRBJ1-1, with 7 bases fitting TRBD1. The germline gives CDR1 MNHNS, CDR2 SASEGT. Trimming cost V 0 bases and J 4 bases; bases outside gene matches: 5. The CDR3 has 15 amino acids. The CDR3 loop is CASSEARGLGTEAFL. The CDR3 DNA is TGTGCCAGCAGTGAAGCGAGGGGGCTAGGCACTGAAGCTTTCCTT.

Ten or more counts support this clonotype. CDR3 coding DNA: TGTGCCAGCTCTCCCGGGACAGTTTTGACTGAAGCTTTCTTT. Its protein is CASSPGTVLTEAFF. The chain couples TRBV18 to TRBJ1-1; 7 positions match TRBD1. The V gene end was trimmed by 6 bases and the J gene end by 5 bases; junction bases not matched to a gene: 9. The CDR3 runs to 14 residues. CDR1 and CDR2 (germline): KGHSH, LQKENI.

This clonotype was recorded many times. The J gene is TRBJ2-1, the V gene TRBV29-1, with TRBD2 identical over 8 bases. Per germline, CDR1 SQVTM and CDR2 ANQGSEA. The CDR3 has 14 residues. The V gene end was trimmed by 5 bases and the J gene end by 10 bases; junction bases not matched to a gene: 13. This chain's CDR3 is CSVRGGGTSGEQFF. In nucleotides, the CDR3 is TGCAGCGTTCGAGGGGGGGGCACTAGCGGAGAGCAGTTCTTC.

In its sample, this clonotype was seen a few times. V usage is TRBV24-1 and J usage is TRBJ2-5, with D unclear. The CDR3 covers 16 residues. Germline V CDR1 and CDR2: KGHDR, SFDVKD. Between the trimmed V and J ends, which lost 4 bases and 0 bases, there was a span of 14 bases. The CDR3 protein is CATSDRSTPYQETQYF. The CDR3 nucleotides read TGTGCCACCAGTGACCGAAGCACGCCGTACCAAGAGACCCAGTACTTC.

This clonotype was seen more than once but under ten times. With a much larger clone just one base away, this may be a read error. The chain recombines TRBV7-2 with TRBJ2-1; 11 bases fit TRBD2. Germline CDR1 reads SGHTA; CDR2 reads FQGNSA. This CDR3 contains 14 residues. The CDR3 DNA reads as TGTGCCAGCAGCTTGGGACTAGCGGTCAATGTGCAGTTCTTC. Amino acids: CASSLGLAVNVQFF. Full variable domain (rest looked up from reference TRBV7-2 and TRBJ2-1): GAGVSQSPSNKVTEKGKDVELRCDPISGHTALYWYRQSLGQGLEFLIYFQGNSAPDKSGLPSDRFSAERTGGSVSTLTIQRTQQEDSAVYLCASSLGLAVNVQFFGPGTRLTVL.